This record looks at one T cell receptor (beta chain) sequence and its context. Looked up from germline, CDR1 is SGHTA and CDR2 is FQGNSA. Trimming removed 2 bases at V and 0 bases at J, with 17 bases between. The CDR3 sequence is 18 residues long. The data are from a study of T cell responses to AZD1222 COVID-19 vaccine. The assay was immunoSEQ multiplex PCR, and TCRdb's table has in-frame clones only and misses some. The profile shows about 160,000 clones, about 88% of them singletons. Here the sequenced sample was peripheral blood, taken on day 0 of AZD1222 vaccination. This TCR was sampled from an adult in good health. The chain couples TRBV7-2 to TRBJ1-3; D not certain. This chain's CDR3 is CASSLMGGRPNSGNTIYF. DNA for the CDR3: TGTGCCAGCAGCTTAATGGGTGGCAGGCCCAACTCTGGAAACACCATATATTTT. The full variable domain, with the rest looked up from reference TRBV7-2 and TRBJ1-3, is GAGVSQSPSNKVTEKGKDVELRCDPISGHTALYWYRQSLGQGLEFLIYFQGNSAPDKSGLPSDRFSAERTGGSVSTLTIQRTQQEDSAVYLCASSLMGGRPNSGNTIYFGEGSWLTVV.